This record covers a single T cell receptor (beta chain). An end of the junction does not agree with germline; a read error may underlie this. Germline-derived CDR1 and CDR2 are SGHTA and FQGTGA. This CDR3 spans 15 amino acids. The sample is drawn from a study of metastatic and nonmetastatic thyroid tumors. MiXCR was used by TCRdb to re-call the PCR reads. This sample yields 25,000 to 30,000 clones, of which 15% are seen a single time; 15% to 19% belongs to the top ten. All patients were treatment-naive before thyroid surgery. The receptor was isolated from a male donor with papillary thyroid cancer or a benign thyroid nodule (not recorded which). Some clones in this sample may be carry-over from other donors' samples. Material for sequencing was blood. The genes are TRBV7-3 and TRBJ2-1; 8 nucleotides align to TRBD2. As DNA, the CDR3 is TGTGCCAGCATGTACCACGCGGGGGGACTCAATGAGCATTTCTTC. Protein: CASMYHAGGLNEHFF.